The 16 T cell receptor beta chains given below trace back to one sample, sequenced in a study of blood T cells in healthy people across ages (dated by TCRdb to the mid-2010s). Library construction relied on 5' RACE. Sequencing used an Illumina HiSeq 2500. A second PCR of about 6 to 11 cycles was run with a J-beta primer mix and a sample-barcoded 5' primer. The public reads were quality trimmed at Q25 with fastp and then assembled into clones with MiXCR by TCRdb, keeping productive beta chains. Rows are unified per CDR3 protein, each entry keeping the most common DNA and genes. The sample table contains about 1.5 million distinct CDR3 sequences; only one count was recorded for approximately 43% of them. Around 4% of the sample is held by the ten biggest clonotypes. Sequences were obtained from blood. These receptors were taken from a woman aged 18-30 years in good health.

The chain combines TRBV29-1 with TRBJ2-7; the match to TRBD1 covers 8 bases. The CDR3 covers 15 residues. V lost 4 bases and J lost 7; bases outside the gene matches: 15. The germline V gene encodes CDR1 SQVTM and CDR2 ANQGSEA. CDR3 nucleotides: TGCAGCGTTGTGGCAGGGGGCAAATCCTACAATGAGCAGTACTTC. It translates to CSVVAGGKSYNEQYF.

Remarks on this clonotype: At one boundary the junction diverges from the germline segment, which might be a read error. V is TRBV4-1 and J is TRBJ1-6; weak D call: TRBD1 (6 bases). In germline, CDR1 is MGHRA, CDR2 YSYEKL. This CDR3 region has 16 residues. CDR3 sequence: CASSRSQQGYSSPLHF. DNA of the CDR3: TGCGCCAGCAGCCGATCCCAACAGGGCTATAGTTCACCCCTCCACTTT.

This clonotype occurred a few times. The genes are TRBV3-1 and TRBJ2-1, with D uncertain. Per the germline V gene, CDR1 is LGHDT and CDR2 is YNNKEL (reference sequence). The CDR3 length is 13 residues. Trimming pared 3 bases from V and 5 bases from J, leaving 8 bases between. Here the CDR3 reads CASSQRRNNEQFF. As DNA, the CDR3 is TGTGCCAGCAGCCAGCGGCGGAACAATGAGCAGTTCTTC.

J is TRBJ1-2 and V is TRBV29-1; possibly TRBD1 for D (6 bases). The V and J ends lost 7 bases and 7 bases respectively, with 19 bases between them. In germline, CDR1 is SQVTM, CDR2 ANQGSEA. The CDR3 extends over 13 amino acids. CDR3: CSAETRGEAGYTF. The CDR3 DNA reads TGCAGCGCCGAGACCAGGGGTGAGGCTGGCTACACCTTC.

This clonotype has just a few counts. The gene calls are TRBV7-9 and TRBJ1-4; no clear D gene. The CDR3 covers 13 residues. CDR1 and CDR2 from the germline V gene are SEHNR and FQNEAQ (reference sequence). The germline V and J ends were trimmed by 5 bases and 9 bases, with 13 bases remaining between them. CDR3 bases: TGTGCCAGCAGCACCTTAAGGGTGAAAAAACTGTTTTTT. It codes for CASSTLRVKKLFF.

V usage is TRBV30 and J usage is TRBJ1-5, with TRBD1 as a possible D gene (6 bases). Germline loops: CDR1 GTSNPN, CDR2 SVGIG (reference sequence). V was shortened by 8 bases and J by 3 bases, with 8 bases between the two germline ends. This CDR3 spans 11 amino acids. This CDR3 is CAGGANQPQHF. CDR3 sequence (DNA): TGTGCCGGGGGGGCCAATCAGCCCCAGCATTTT.

The chain carries TRBV7-8 and TRBJ1-5; D remains unclear. V shed 5 bases and J shed 5 bases, with 16 bases lying between them. The CDR3 is 15 amino acids. The germline V gene has CDR1 SGHVS and CDR2 FQNEAQ. The CDR3 region has the DNA TGTGCCAGCAGCCCAGTAGAGGGATATGATCAGCCCCAGCATTTT. Its translation is CASSPVEGYDQPQHF.

The CDR3 sequence: CASSQESLDGYGYTF. CDR3 coding DNA: TGCGCCAGCAGCCAGGAGAGCCTAGACGGCTATGGCTACACCTTC. The chain employs TRBV4-1 and TRBJ1-2; no reliable D call. With 3 bases removed from V and 4 bases from J, the gap between germline ends came to 15 bases. CDR3 size: 15 residues. CDR1 and CDR2 from the germline V gene are MGHRA and YSYEKL.

The J gene is TRBJ2-7, the V gene TRBV7-2; D uncertain. Per the germline V gene, CDR1 is SGHTA and CDR2 is FQGNSA. The CDR3 contains 13 residues. Trimming pared 5 bases from V and 1 base from J, leaving 9 bases between. This CDR3 reads CASSTWESYEQYF. The CDR3 DNA sequence: TGTGCCAGCAGCACCTGGGAATCCTACGAGCAGTACTTC.

The J gene is TRBJ1-1, the V gene TRBV7-2; D remains ambiguous. V was cut by 3 bases and J by 10 bases, with 12 bases left in between. CDR3 length equals 12 residues. CDR1 and CDR2 (germline): SGHTA, FQGNSA. CDR3 sequence: CASSFFSGPAFF. The CDR3 region has the DNA TGTGCCAGCAGCTTTTTTTCCGGTCCAGCTTTCTTT.

This chain uses TRBV5-1 with TRBJ1-2, with D possibly being TRBD1 (5 bases). The CDR3 has 18 amino acids. Trimming took 0 bases from V and 0 from J, leaving 18 bases between them. Germline CDR1 SGHRS, CDR2 YFSETQ. The CDR3 region has the DNA TGCGCCAGCAGCTTGGCGTCCACCGCGGGGGAAGCTAACTATGGCTACACCTTC. Encoded protein: CASSLASTAGEANYGYTF.

This clonotype was counted at least ten times. This chain connects TRBV29-1 to TRBJ2-1; D is unresolved. The CDR3 is made up of 12 amino acids. CDR1 is SQVTM and CDR2 is ANQGSEA in the germline V gene. The ends were cut back, 6 bases at V and 13 bases at J, with 19 bases in the middle. The CDR3 sequence: CSVIITDGKQFF. CDR3 bases: TGCAGCGTGATAATTACCGACGGTAAACAGTTCTTC.

The V call is TRBV20-1, the J call TRBJ1-2, with 10 nucleotides matching TRBD1. Per the germline V gene, CDR1 is DFQATT and CDR2 is SNEGSKA (reference sequence). CDR3 length: 13 amino acids. V dropped 3 bases and J dropped 9; count of bases not matched to a gene: 7. CDR3 nucleotide sequence: TGCAGTGCTAGCCCGACAGGGGGCAATAGCTACACCTTC. It codes for CSASPTGGNSYTF.

The chain carries TRBV6-6 and TRBJ2-7, with D tentatively TRBD2 (6 bases). V dropped 6 bases and J dropped 2 bases, with 14 bases sitting between them. The germline V gene has CDR1 MNHNY and CDR2 SVGAGI (reference sequence). The CDR3 totals 14 residues. The DNA of the CDR3 is TGTGCCAGCAGAATCCGGGACTTTCCCTACGAGCAGTACTTC. The encoded protein is CASRIRDFPYEQYF.

This chain joins TRBV11-2 and TRBJ2-1; D gene unclear. The V gene lost 5 bases and the J gene lost 5 bases, with 7 bases spanning the gap. The CDR3 has 12 residues. Per germline, CDR1 SGHAT and CDR2 FQNNGV. The CDR3 nucleotides read TGTGCCAGCAGCCCGGACCACAATGAGCAGTTCTTC. This encodes CASSPDHNEQFF. The variable domain in full, completed from reference TRBV11-2 and TRBJ2-1, reads EAGVAQSPRYKIIEKRQSVAFWCNPISGHATLYWYQQILGQGPKLLIQFQNNGVVDDSQLPKDRFSAERLKGVDSTLKIQPAKLEDSAVYLCASSPDHNEQFFGPGTRLTVL.

This rearrangement joins TRBV29-1 to TRBJ1-2; D is uncertain. This CDR3 region has 12 residues. Trimming took 4 bases from V and 4 from J, leaving 10 bases between them. Germline V gene lookup returns CDR1 SQVTM and CDR2 ANQGSEA. The CDR3 is CSVATPSYGYTF. Written as DNA, the CDR3 is TGCAGCGTTGCGACACCCTCCTATGGCTACACCTTC.